Shown below are 25 T cell receptor beta chains from a single sample sequenced in a study of Ad26.COV2.S vaccination and SARS-CoV-2 variants (dated by TCRdb to about 2021). Receptors were amplified or captured by the immunoSEQ multiplex PCR assay. What TCRdb holds here is the immuneACCESS table cut down to in-frame rearrangements. Part of the clones is not present; checked against another copy, under half of the missing clones reflect an unresolved V gene, and the others are unexplained. For this sample there are more than 400,000 clones; 90% appear just once. Clones ranked in the top ten supply approximately 4.3% of the sample. The meaning of the sample's treatment or condition label: about 20 received Ad26.COV2.S at low or high dose, single or two shots; 5 received placebo; per-sample allocation not given. For vaccine and placebo recipients, the sequenced repertoires came from samples collected on day 63 after the first injection.

The specimen comprised peripheral blood, sampled in a trial of Ad26.COV2.S vaccine versus placebo. These receptor sequences come from a person aged 18-60 years who received the Ad26.COV2.S COVID-19 vaccine or a placebo.

This rearrangement joins TRBV3-1 (or the pseudogene TRBV3-2) to TRBJ1-4; tentative D call: TRBD1 (5 bases). The germline gives CDR1 LGHDT, CDR2 YNNKEL (reference sequence). Trimming cost V 4 bases and J 0 bases, with 24 bases left between them. This CDR3 has 20 amino acids. The CDR3 nucleotides are TGTGCCAGCAGCCGGGACGGAAGCCCTGGATCGGGCGCAACTAATGAAAAACTGTTTTTT. It yields the protein CASSRDGSPGSGATNEKLFF.

This chain connects TRBV3-1 (or the pseudogene TRBV3-2) to TRBJ2-1; TRBD2 aligns across 14 bases. The CDR3 totals 16 residues. Germline CDR1 reads LGHDT; CDR2 reads YNNKEL (reference sequence). With 4 bases clipped from V and 8 bases from J, the junction kept 7 bases outside the gene matches. CDR3 sequence reads: CASSLGTSGSTDEQFF. CDR3 sequence (DNA): TGTGCCAGCAGCCTGGGGACTAGCGGGAGTACGGATGAGCAGTTCTTC.

This chain links TRBV14 with TRBJ2-3; D is possibly TRBD2 (5 bases). Trimming took 2 bases from V and 8 from J, leaving 11 bases between them. The CDR3 length is 13 residues. CDR1 is SGHDN and CDR2 is FVKESK in the germline V gene. CDR3 in amino acids: CASSQLGLGTQYF. The CDR3 nucleotides read TGTGCCAGCAGCCAACTCGGACTCGGTACGCAGTATTTT.

This clone was seen a handful of times. The J gene is TRBJ1-5, the V gene TRBV2; D is ambiguous. This CDR3 is 13 amino acids long. Trimming cost V 3 bases and J 3 bases, with 6 bases left between them. Germline-derived CDR1 and CDR2 are SNHLY and FYNNEI. CDR3 DNA sequence: TGTGCCAGCAGTGAGAGGAACAATCAGCCCCAGCATTTT. This sequence encodes CASSERNNQPQHF.

This rearrangement joins TRBV9 to TRBJ1-1; a weak D match, TRBD1 (6 bases). The germline gives CDR1 SGDLS, CDR2 YYNGEE. V lost 6 bases, J lost 7 bases, and 19 bases lay in between. The CDR3 has 14 amino acids. The CDR3: CASNREGGAGEAFF. The CDR3 DNA follows: TGTGCCAGCAACAGAGAGGGGGGCGCAGGTGAAGCTTTCTTT.

This chain links TRBV28 with TRBJ1-4; 8 bases are a match to TRBD1. With V trimmed by 1 base and J by 7 bases, 8 bases remained unmatched. This CDR3 region has 16 residues. CDR1 and CDR2 (germline): MDHEN, SYDVKM. The chain's CDR3 is CASSLYGQGAREKLFF. Here the CDR3 DNA reads TGTGCCAGCAGTTTATATGGCCAGGGGGCGCGTGAAAAACTGTTTTTT.

V gene TRBV30 combines with J gene TRBJ2-7, with 14 bases aligning to TRBD2. Germline V gene lookup returns CDR1 GTSNPN and CDR2 SVGIG (reference sequence). Trimming removed 3 bases from V and 3 bases from J; junction bases left unmatched: 4. CDR3 length equals 15 residues. CDR3 sequence: CAWRTSGRAGYEQYF. For the CDR3, the DNA is TGTGCCTGGAGGACTAGCGGGAGGGCCGGCTACGAGCAGTACTTC.

The rearrangement links TRBV6-2 or TRBV6-3 to TRBJ1-5; D gene ambiguous. The V gene's germline CDR1 is MNHEY and CDR2 SVGEGT. The germline V and J ends were trimmed by 5 bases and 2 bases, with 13 bases remaining between them. This CDR3 spans 15 amino acids. CDR3 sequence: CASSAGPQGNQPQHF. CDR3 nucleotides: TGTGCCAGCAGTGCCGGGCCTCAAGGCAATCAGCCCCAGCATTTT.

This clone occurred many times. The rearrangement uses TRBV4-2 and TRBJ1-1, with D possibly TRBD1 on 6 matching bases. V was shortened by 4 bases and J by 1 base, with 13 bases between the two germline ends. Germline values: CDR1 LGHNA, CDR2 YNFKEQ. This CDR3 comprises 15 residues. CDR3 region: CASSPRGRGNTEAFF. CDR3 bases: TGTGCCAGCAGCCCGAGGGGCAGGGGGAACACTGAAGCTTTCTTT.

The V and J genes are TRBV14 and TRBJ2-5; 13 bases map to TRBD2. The V segment lost 4 bases and the J segment 5 bases; nucleotides outside the gene matches: 10. CDR1 SGHDN and CDR2 FVKESK come from the germline V gene. The CDR3 is made up of 17 amino acids. DNA for the CDR3: TGTGCCAGCAGCCCACGGACTAGCGGGAGAAGAGGGGAGACCCAGTACTTC. It codes for CASSPRTSGRRGETQYF.

The chain joins TRBV10-3 to TRBJ2-2, with D possibly being TRBD1 (6 bases). Trimming took off 0 bases at V and 2 bases at J, with 13 bases between the two ends. This CDR3 spans 17 amino acids. Germline V gene sequence: CDR1 ENHRY, CDR2 SYGVKD. The CDR3 DNA follows: TGTGCCATCAGTGAGTCAAGGGGGACCGTAAACACCGGGGAGCTGTTTTTT. Translating gives CAISESRGTVNTGELFF.

This clone has more than one count but fewer than ten. The V gene is TRBV5-1, the J gene TRBJ2-7; 7 nucleotides agree with TRBD1. This CDR3 spans 17 amino acids. The germline CDR1 and CDR2 sequences are SGHRS and YFSETQ. J was trimmed by 3 bases and V by 5 bases; bases with no gene match: 17. CDR3 region: CASRQILHDRAGYEQYF. As DNA, the CDR3 is TGCGCCAGCAGGCAGATTCTACACGACAGGGCTGGCTACGAGCAGTACTTC. The complete variable domain, with remaining parts taken from reference TRBV5-1 and TRBJ2-7, reads KAGVTQTPRYLIKTRGQQVTLSCSPISGHRSVSWYQQTPGQGLQFLFEYFSETQRNKGNFPGRFSGRQFSNSRSEMNVSTLELGDSALYLCASRQILHDRAGYEQYFGPGTRLTVT.

The V gene is TRBV5-6, the J gene TRBJ2-1, with D hard to call. The CDR3 runs to 12 residues. Per the germline V gene, CDR1 is SGHDT and CDR2 is YYEEEE. Trimming took off 1 base at V and 6 bases at J, with 5 bases between the two ends. For the CDR3, the DNA is TGTGCCAGCAGCTTGCAAGGCAATGAGCAGTTCTTC. It encodes CASSLQGNEQFF.

This clone appeared a single time. The same CDR3 is also encoded by other DNA sequences in this sample. The chain uses TRBV18 and TRBJ2-7; D gene uncertain. The CDR3 extends over 14 amino acids. V dropped 6 bases and J dropped 2 bases, with 14 bases sitting between them. Germline V gene sequence: CDR1 KGHSH, CDR2 LQKENI. The CDR3 DNA is TGTGCCAGCTCCCCGCCCGGCGGAGCCTACGAGCAGTACTTC. Its protein product is CASSPPGGAYEQYF.

The rearrangement links TRBV7-8 to TRBJ2-7; TRBD2 agrees at 8 bases. The germline V gene encodes CDR1 SGHVS and CDR2 FQNEAQ. With V trimmed by 5 bases and J by 4 bases, 1 base remained unmatched. The CDR3 has 12 amino acids. CDR3 sequence: CASSREGYEQYF. The CDR3, as DNA: TGTGCCAGCAGCCGGGAGGGTTACGAGCAGTACTTC.

This sequence joins TRBV28 and TRBJ2-7, with 10 nucleotides matching TRBD2. The CDR3 contains 15 residues. With 6 bases clipped from V and 4 bases from J, the junction kept 9 bases outside the gene matches. Germline loops: CDR1 MDHEN, CDR2 SYDVKM. In nucleotides, the CDR3 is TGTGCCAGCAGCCAAGTAGCGGGAGGCCGTTACGAGCAGTACTTC. Protein product: CASSQVAGGRYEQYF.

The chain has TRBV6-5 and TRBJ1-2; D possibly corresponds to TRBD1 (5 bases). Trimming stripped 7 bases from V and 4 bases from J, with 13 bases between. This CDR3 contains 13 residues. Germline loops: CDR1 MNHEY, CDR2 SVGAGI. CDR3 in amino acids: CASTPTAFYGYTF. The CDR3 DNA reads as TGTGCCAGCACACCGACAGCTTTCTATGGCTACACCTTC.

This chain joins TRBV7-3 and TRBJ2-1; 10 bases agree with TRBD2. The trim removed 5 bases at V and 1 base at J, leaving 2 bases unmatched. Per the germline V gene, CDR1 is SGHTA and CDR2 is FQGTGA. The CDR3 contains 15 residues. CDR3 amino acids: CASSPTSGSYNEQFF. The CDR3 DNA sequence: TGTGCCAGCAGCCCGACTAGCGGGTCCTACAATGAGCAGTTCTTC.

This rearrangement joins TRBV28 to TRBJ2-7; D might be TRBD2 (6 bases). The germline V and J ends were trimmed by 9 bases and 6 bases, with 24 bases remaining between them. The CDR3 covers 15 residues. Per germline, CDR1 MDHEN and CDR2 SYDVKM. This CDR3 reads CASENRELGKVEQYF. The CDR3 DNA follows: TGTGCCAGTGAAAATCGGGAGTTAGGCAAAGTCGAGCAGTACTTC.

The chain recombines TRBV14 with TRBJ2-4, with TRBD2 matching over 7 bases. V shed 7 bases and J 9 bases; nucleotides not matched to a gene: 9. The CDR3 has 13 amino acids. Germline loops: CDR1 SGHDN, CDR2 FVKESK. The CDR3 loop is CASTPGGGSIQYF. CDR3 in DNA: TGTGCCAGCACCCCGGGGGGTGGAAGCATTCAGTACTTC.

This chain joins TRBV2 and TRBJ2-5; D is possibly TRBD1 or TRBD2 (5 bases each). Germline V gives CDR1 SNHLY, CDR2 FYNNEI. The CDR3 has 14 amino acids. Deletions cut 6 bases from V and 4 bases from J, with 15 bases between. This chain's CDR3 is CASSRGEGRETQYF. CDR3 sequence (DNA): TGTGCCAGCAGCCGGGGCGAAGGGAGAGAGACCCAGTACTTC.

The J gene is TRBJ1-5, the V gene TRBV7-2, with TRBD1 as a possible D gene (5 bases). This CDR3 comprises 14 residues. Looked up from germline, CDR1 is SGHTA and CDR2 is FQGNSA. With 3 bases removed from V and 2 bases from J, the gap between germline ends came to 8 bases. CDR3 loop: CASSFQGGNQPQHF. The DNA of the CDR3 is TGTGCCAGCAGCTTCCAGGGAGGCAATCAGCCCCAGCATTTT.

The chain links TRBV9 to TRBJ2-7; a weak D match, TRBD2 (6 bases). Germline V gives CDR1 SGDLS, CDR2 YYNGEE. The CDR3 totals 13 residues. V was clipped by 2 bases and J by 9 bases, with 15 bases between them. The CDR3 nucleotides are TGTGCCAGCAGCGTGGACCCCCTGGGGGGGCAGTACTTC. Translation: CASSVDPLGGQYF. Based on the CDR3 plus reference TRBV9 and TRBJ2-7, the full variable domain is DSGVTQTPKHLITATGQRVTLRCSPRSGDLSVYWYQQSLDQGLQFLIQYYNGEERAKGNILERFSAQQFPDLHSELNLSSLELGDSALYFCASSVDPLGGQYFGPGTRLTVT.

CDR3 sequence: CASSIMDTGEAFF. CDR3 nucleotides: TGTGCCAGTAGTATAATGGACACGGGTGAAGCTTTCTTT. The chain has TRBV19 and TRBJ1-1; the D gene is possibly TRBD1 (5 bases). The CDR3 spans 13 residues. Trimming left V 2 bases short and J 7 bases short, with 11 bases between. Germline values: CDR1 LNHDA, CDR2 SQIVND (reference sequence).

The chain joins TRBV11-2 to TRBJ2-7; no reliable D call. This CDR3 comprises 12 residues. Trimming removed 4 bases at V and 4 bases at J, with 8 bases between. CDR1 and CDR2 (germline): SGHAT, FQNNGV. This CDR3 reads CASSSAPYEQYF. CDR3 bases: TGTGCCAGCAGCTCCGCTCCGTACGAGCAGTACTTC. Using reference TRBV11-2 and TRBJ2-7 for the parts outside the CDR3, the full variable domain is EAGVAQSPRYKIIEKRQSVAFWCNPISGHATLYWYQQILGQGPKLLIQFQNNGVVDDSQLPKDRFSAERLKGVDSTLKIQPAKLEDSAVYLCASSSAPYEQYFGPGTRLTVT.